This is a list of T cell receptor beta chains from one sample in a study of T-cell reconstitution after alpha-beta-depleted transplantation in children. TCRdb analysed the PCR reads with MiXCR anew, one entry per CDR3 protein. This table has about 510,000 distinct CDR3 sequences, roughly 10% appearing once. The sequenced sample was PBMCs, mostly from graft donor cells, obtained 180 days after TCRalphabeta/CD19-depleted stem cell transplant. Source of these receptors: a female patient aged 2 to 10 who had a stem cell transplant for aplastic anemia, so the T cells may come from the graft donor. Each CDR3 is given with its conserved first and last residue. The D gene is left open where the match is weak. The size of a clone is reported for some rows only, either as once, few or many, or as a class for expanded clones.

>TRBJ2-1|.|TRBV15|few
CATSRVIRDNEQFF
TGTGCCACCAGCAGGGTTATCAGAGACAATGAGCAGTTCTTC
>TRBJ1-1|TRBD1|TRBV6-5|few
CASSSPMTGWKDTEAFF
TGTGCCAGCAGTTCCCCGATGACAGGGTGGAAAGACACTGAAGCTTTCTTT
>TRBJ1-2|.|TRBV5-1|few
CASSLDGQNYGYTF
TGCGCCAGCAGCTTGGATGGGCAGAACTATGGCTACACCTTC
>TRBJ1-5|.|TRBV28|.
CASSSRAGSLDQPQHF
TGTGCCAGCAGTTCCAGAGCGGGTTCTTTAGATCAGCCCCAGCATTTT
>TRBJ2-3|.|TRBV3-1|.
CASSHRESTDTQYF
TGTGCCAGCAGCCACCGGGAGAGCACAGATACGCAGTATTTT
>TRBJ1-5|.|TRBV7-9|.
CASSPRGGVGDQPQHF
TGTGCCAGCAGCCCCCGGGGAGGGGTGGGGGATCAGCCCCAGCATTTT
>TRBJ2-3|TRBD2|TRBV24-1|.
CATSEGRLAGGDTQYF
TGTGCCACCAGTGAGGGGAGACTAGCGGGAGGCGATACGCAGTATTTT
>TRBJ1-1|.|TRBV14|few
CASSQIRGQAFF
TGTGCCAGCAGCCAAATAAGAGGGCAAGCTTTCTTT
>TRBJ2-5|TRBD2|TRBV5-1|.
CASSLHLGGQETQYF
TGCGCCAGCAGCTTGCATCTGGGAGGGCAAGAGACCCAGTACTTC
>TRBJ2-7|.|TRBV7-2|few
CASSLGSGLEQYF
TGTGCCAGCAGCTTAGGATCCGGGCTCGAGCAGTACTTC
>TRBJ2-1|TRBD2|TRBV5-6|many
CASSLGRLAGGYNEQFF
TGTGCCAGCAGCTTGGGGCGACTAGCGGGGGGATACAATGAGCAGTTCTTC
>TRBJ1-1|.|TRBV29-1|many
CSVGVNTEAFF
TGCAGCGTGGGGGTGAACACTGAAGCTTTCTTT
>TRBJ1-6|.|TRBV12-3/TRBV12-4|few
CASTLTTGSYNSPLHF
TGTGCCAGCACCCTAACTACGGGCTCCTATAATTCACCCCTCCACTTT
>TRBJ1-2|.|TRBV5-4|.
CASSSWADRYTF
TGTGCCAGCAGCTCCTGGGCGGACCGCTACACCTTC
>TRBJ2-5|.|TRBV7-2|many
CASSLTAQETQYF
TGTGCCAGCAGCTTGACAGCTCAAGAGACCCAGTACTTC
>TRBJ2-1|TRBD2|TRBV27|few
CASSLVLAGAGEQFF
TGTGCCAGCAGTTTAGTACTAGCGGGAGCAGGTGAGCAGTTCTTC
>TRBJ2-7|TRBD2|TRBV12-3/TRBV12-4|.
CASSGGTSGSYEQYF
TGTGCCAGCAGTGGAGGGACTAGCGGGAGCTACGAGCAGTACTTC
>TRBJ2-7|.|TRBV2|.
CASSEGRTPSSYEQYF
TGTGCCAGCAGTGAAGGACGGACTCCGAGCTCCTACGAGCAGTACTTC
>TRBJ2-7|.|TRBV6-2/TRBV6-3|few
CASSYSIAGGSYEQYF
TGTGCCAGCAGTTACTCGATAGCTGGAGGGTCCTACGAGCAGTACTTC
>TRBJ2-1|TRBD2|TRBV28|.
CASLPVTSGSVQFF
TGTGCCAGCTTACCTGTCACTAGCGGGAGTGTGCAGTTCTTC
>TRBJ2-6|.|TRBV12-3/TRBV12-4|.
CASSVRGAGANVLTF
TGTGCCAGCAGTGTTAGGGGGGCTGGGGCCAACGTCCTGACTTTC
>TRBJ1-1|.|TRBV7-2|few
CASSLVPGLIMNTEAFF
TGTGCCAGCAGCTTAGTTCCGGGACTGATCATGAACACTGAAGCTTTCTTT
>TRBJ2-5|.|TRBV10-3|.
CAATGGAQETQYF
TGTGCCGCCACAGGGGGGGCACAAGAGACCCAGTACTTC
>TRBJ2-7|.|TRBV7-9|.
CASSLGPGISYEQYF
TGTGCCAGCAGCTTAGGACCGGGAATCTCCTACGAGCAGTACTTC
>TRBJ2-3|.|TRBV11-3|.
CASSLGFWASDSTDTQYF
TGTGCCAGCAGCTTAGGATTCTGGGCTAGCGATAGCACAGATACGCAGTATTTT
>TRBJ1-2|.|TRBV10-3|many
CAISNRADTFANYGYTF
TGTGCCATCAGTAACAGGGCAGACACCTTCGCCAACTATGGCTACACCTTC
>TRBJ1-2|.|TRBV6-2/TRBV6-3|few
CASRRQTRDYGYTF
TGTGCCAGCAGACGACAAACTAGGGACTATGGCTACACCTTC
>TRBJ2-3|TRBD2|TRBV7-6|few
CASSGLAGVPTDTQYF
TGTGCCAGCAGCGGACTAGCGGGAGTCCCCACAGATACGCAGTATTTT
>TRBJ2-3|TRBD2|TRBV25-1|few
CASSEYRGLAGVSDTQYF
TGTGCCAGCAGTGAATATCGGGGACTAGCGGGAGTATCAGATACGCAGTATTTT
>TRBJ1-2|TRBD1|TRBV20-1|few
CSAGDRVVGGYTF
TGCAGTGCTGGTGACAGGGTGGTGGGTGGCTACACCTTC
>TRBJ2-3|TRBD2|TRBV28|few
CASGLAGVADTQYF
TGTGCCAGCGGATTAGCGGGAGTAGCGGATACGCAGTATTTT
>TRBJ2-2|.|TRBV3-1|.
CASSPTQGNTGEPFF
TGTGCCAGCAGCCCCACACAGGGAAACACCGGGGAGCCGTTTTTT
>TRBJ2-1|.|TRBV27|few
CASSSGTALYNEQFF
TGTGCCAGCAGCTCCGGGACGGCGCTCTACAATGAGCAGTTCTTC
>TRBJ2-7|.|TRBV18|few
CASSRHRPFASSYEQYF
TGTGCCAGCTCACGCCACAGGCCGTTTGCCAGCTCCTACGAGCAGTACTTC
>TRBJ1-4|.|TRBV28|.
CASISGVNEKLFF
TGTGCCAGCATTTCCGGGGTTAATGAAAAACTGTTTTTT
>TRBJ2-3|.|TRBV24-1|.
CATSNRGKTDTQYF
TGTGCCACCTCCAATAGGGGTAAGACAGATACGCAGTATTTT
>TRBJ2-2|TRBD2|TRBV2|many
CASKSGTNTGELFF
TGTGCCAGCAAGAGCGGGACGAACACCGGGGAGCTGTTTTTT